The rows below give T cell receptor beta chains drawn from one sample of a study of response to subunit inactivated influenza vaccine. TCRdb processed the RT-PCR reads anew with MiXCR; each CDR3 protein has one entry. The sample holds around 200,000 distinct CDR3 sequences, 14% seen once. The sample was CD8+ T cells sorted from PBMCs, taken roughly 5 days after vaccination. The receptors originated from a man in his forties or fifties who received an inactivated influenza vaccine. The CDR3 runs from the conserved cysteine through the conserved F or W. D genes are given only for firm matches. Size tells how often a clone was seen (once, few, many) or the class of an expanded clone, and some rows leave it out.

j_call v_call d_call clone_size cdr3_length cdr3_aa cdr3_nt
TRBJ1-2 TRBV10-3 . few 13 CAISDGTPTGYTF TGTGCCATCAGTGACGGGACTCCCACTGGCTACACCTTC
TRBJ2-3 TRBV20-1 TRBD2 . 15 CSARPGGAGSDTQYF TGCAGTGCCAGACCCGGGGGGGCCGGCTCAGATACGCAGTATTTT
TRBJ1-6 TRBV7-8 TRBD1 few 16 CASSLIQGDINSPLHF TGTGCCAGCAGCTTAATACAGGGGGACATAAATTCACCCCTCCACTTT
TRBJ2-3 TRBV4-2 . few 17 CASSQEESGSSTDTQYF TGTGCCAGCAGCCAAGAAGAATCAGGTTCTAGCACAGATACGCAGTATTTT
TRBJ2-1 TRBV6-6 . few 13 CASSAGFYNEQFF TGTGCCAGCAGTGCAGGGTTTTACAATGAGCAGTTCTTC
TRBJ2-7 TRBV7-9 TRBD1 few 13 CASSLADRGEQYF TGTGCCAGCAGCCTGGCCGACAGGGGCGAGCAGTACTTC
TRBJ2-1 TRBV6-2/TRBV6-3 . . 15 CASSYTGTYYNEQFF TGTGCCAGCAGTTATACCGGGACATATTACAATGAGCAGTTCTTC
TRBJ2-5 TRBV6-2/TRBV6-3 . . 14 CASSLQNMQETQYF TGTGCCAGCAGTTTACAGAATATGCAAGAGACCCAGTACTTC
TRBJ2-7 TRBV28 TRBD1 . 18 CASRVLDRAHRTPYEQYF TGTGCCAGCAGAGTCTTGGACAGGGCGCATCGTACCCCCTACGAGCAGTACTTC
TRBJ1-1 TRBV9 . many 13 CASSVVPRTEAFF TGTGCCAGCAGCGTAGTCCCCCGGACTGAAGCTTTCTTT
TRBJ1-1 TRBV6-1 . few 13 CASSEDSWTEAFF TGTGCCAGCAGTGAAGACAGTTGGACTGAAGCTTTCTTT
TRBJ2-5 TRBV4-2 TRBD2 . 15 CASSHSSGRGETQYF TGTGCCAGCAGCCACTCTAGCGGGAGGGGAGAGACCCAGTACTTC